The 17 T cell receptor beta chains given below trace back to one sample, sequenced in a study of blood T cells in healthy people across ages. Using a J-beta primer mix together with a sample-barcoded 5' primer, a second PCR was run for about 6 to 11 cycles. Via MiXCR, TCRdb re-called the 5' RACE reads, giving one row per CDR3 protein. The sample has more than 1.4 million distinct CDR3 sequences; 42% are singletons. Source material: blood. All receptors come from a woman aged 18 to 35 in good health.

The sample holds a few counts of this clonotype. The V and J genes are TRBV20-1 and TRBJ2-5, with 9 bases that match TRBD2. The CDR3 consists of 14 residues. V dropped 7 bases and J dropped 1; count of bases not matched to a gene: 7. In germline, CDR1 is DFQATT, CDR2 SNEGSKA (reference sequence). The CDR3 is CSGGLAGIQETQYF. DNA of the CDR3: TGCAGTGGCGGGCTAGCGGGGATCCAAGAGACCCAGTACTTC.

This clonotype was seen a few times. This chain joins TRBV11-2 and TRBJ2-3, with 10 bases lining up with TRBD2. CDR1 and CDR2 from the germline V gene are SGHAT and FQNNGV. CDR3 length: 17 amino acids. V gave up 5 bases and J gave up 3 bases; unmatched junction bases: 11. CDR3: CASSPRSAGGQTDTQYF. The CDR3 DNA follows: TGTGCCAGCAGCCCGAGGTCAGCGGGGGGGCAGACAGATACGCAGTATTTT.

The table lists this clonotype with a few counts. The chain uses TRBV20-1 and TRBJ2-7; 7 bases map to TRBD2. Trimming at V came to 6 bases and at J to 3 bases, leaving 8 bases not matched to a gene. The CDR3 covers 13 residues. The germline gives CDR1 DFQATT, CDR2 SNEGSKA (reference sequence). The CDR3 DNA follows: TGCAGTGCCCCGGCGGGGGAGGTCTACGAGCAGTACTTC. Translating it yields CSAPAGEVYEQYF.

V and J are TRBV20-1 and TRBJ2-2, with 10 bases fitting TRBD1. Per the germline V gene, CDR1 is DFQATT and CDR2 is SNEGSKA (reference sequence). Losses at the gene ends were 0 bases for V and 0 bases for J; bases not matched to a gene: 7. The CDR3 runs to 18 residues. The CDR3 DNA sequence: TGCAGTGCTAGAGATCTAGAGACAGGGGGCGCGAACACCGGGGAGCTGTTTTTT. It is translated as CSARDLETGGANTGELFF.

This clonotype was picked up a small number of times. The J gene is TRBJ2-3, the V gene TRBV6-6; D is uncertain. V shed 7 bases and J shed 0 bases, with 11 bases lying between them. This CDR3 has 14 amino acids. CDR1 and CDR2 from the germline V gene are MNHNY and SVGAGI (reference sequence). CDR3 sequence: CASTILTSTDTQYF. The CDR3 DNA sequence: TGTGCCAGCACCATCCTTACTAGCACAGATACGCAGTATTTT.

The table lists this clonotype with a few counts. The chain uses TRBV6-5 and TRBJ2-1; D remains ambiguous. V was trimmed by 10 bases and J by 4 bases, leaving 11 bases between them. The CDR3 is 12 amino acids. The germline V gene has CDR1 MNHEY and CDR2 SVGAGI. Written as DNA, the CDR3 is TGTGCCACTGCGGCCCTTTACAATGAGCAGTTCTTC. Translation gives CATAALYNEQFF.

The rearrangement uses TRBV6-1 and TRBJ2-7; perhaps TRBD2 as D (6 bases). The germline V gene encodes CDR1 MNHNS and CDR2 SASEGT. V lost 6 bases to trimming and J lost 7 bases, with 25 bases between them. The CDR3 length is 16 residues. In nucleotides, the CDR3 is TGTGCCAGCAGCGTGGGACTGGCGGGACCAGAGAATGAGCAGTACTTC. It is translated as CASSVGLAGPENEQYF.

The chain carries TRBV6-1 and TRBJ2-5; no reliable D call. From germline, CDR1 is MNHNS and CDR2 SASEGT. The CDR3 is made up of 11 amino acids. V lost 7 bases and J lost 7, with 10 bases in between. For the CDR3, the DNA is TGTGCCAGCATAGGTCCCGGGACCCAGTACTTC. Protein: CASIGPGTQYF.

A few counts support this clonotype. This chain uses TRBV5-1 with TRBJ1-1; no reliable D call. Per the germline V gene, CDR1 is SGHRS and CDR2 is YFSETQ. There are 16 residues in the CDR3. Trimming removed 0 bases from V and 3 bases from J, with 15 bases in between. CDR3 sequence reads: CASSLASTGWDTEAFF. CDR3 bases: TGCGCCAGCAGCTTGGCCTCTACGGGTTGGGACACTGAAGCTTTCTTT.

This chain joins TRBV4-1 and TRBJ1-5; 9 nucleotides agree with TRBD1. Losses at the gene ends were 4 bases for V and 7 bases for J; bases not matched to a gene: 8. This CDR3 contains 15 residues. Germline CDR1 MGHRA, CDR2 YSYEKL. CDR3 sequence (DNA): TGCGCCAGCAGCCTGCAAACAGGGGGCGGCCAGCCCCAGCATTTT. Translation gives CASSLQTGGGQPQHF.

The chain combines TRBV4-1 with TRBJ2-1; D possibly matches TRBD1 or TRBD2 (5 bases each). CDR3 length equals 15 residues. Germline CDR1 and CDR2: MGHRA and YSYEKL. Trimming cost V 3 bases and J 7 bases, with 16 bases left between them. DNA of the CDR3: TGCGCCAGCAGCCAGGGCCGGGGACGTGTTAATGAGCAGTTCTTC. It translates to CASSQGRGRVNEQFF.

A note on this clonotype: This may stem from a read error, because a much larger clone lies one nucleotide away. The chain uses TRBV6-6 and TRBJ2-5; D may be TRBD1 (6 bases). There are 14 residues in the CDR3. Trimming removed 6 bases at V and 1 base at J, with 12 bases between. Germline lookup yields CDR1 MNHNY and CDR2 SVGAGI (reference sequence). CDR3 protein: CASRFGTSQETQYF. The CDR3 DNA follows: TGTGCCAGCAGGTTCGGGACATCCCAAGAGACCCAGTACTTC.

The V call is TRBV10-3, the J call TRBJ2-5; 10 bases are shared with TRBD2. There are 13 residues in the CDR3. The V gene's germline CDR1 is ENHRY and CDR2 SYGVKD. The V segment lost 7 bases and the J segment 5 bases; nucleotides outside the gene matches: 4. The CDR3 protein is CAIKRGGGETQYF. CDR3 in DNA: TGTGCCATCAAGCGGGGGGGCGGGGAGACCCAGTACTTC.

The chain recombines TRBV12-3 or TRBV12-4 with TRBJ1-2; D remains ambiguous. Trimming left V 6 bases short and J 4 bases short, with 15 bases between. There are 14 residues in the CDR3. CDR3 region: CASRNRSWVYGYTF. DNA of the CDR3: TGTGCCAGCAGAAATAGGAGCTGGGTCTATGGCTACACCTTC.

This clonotype was seen a handful of times. The V and J genes are TRBV20-1 and TRBJ2-7; the match to TRBD2 covers 8 bases. From germline, CDR1 is DFQATT and CDR2 SNEGSKA (reference sequence). The CDR3 totals 14 residues. The junction had 11 bases not matched to a gene; V was cut back by 3 bases and J by 7 bases. The CDR3: CSASLPAGANEQYF. The CDR3 DNA reads as TGCAGTGCTAGTCTTCCAGCGGGAGCAAATGAGCAGTACTTC.

This clonotype appeared a few times. The rearrangement links TRBV7-2 to TRBJ2-5; D gene ambiguous. The V gene's germline CDR1 is SGHTA and CDR2 FQGNSA. The CDR3 runs 15 residues. The ends were cut back, 0 bases at V and 1 base at J, with 9 bases in the middle. The CDR3 reads CASSLASLIQETQYF. The DNA of the CDR3 is TGTGCCAGCAGCTTAGCTTCACTAATCCAAGAGACCCAGTACTTC. Using reference TRBV7-2 and TRBJ2-5 for the parts outside the CDR3, the full variable domain is GAGVSQSPSNKVTEKGKDVELRCDPISGHTALYWYRQSLGQGLEFLIYFQGNSAPDKSGLPSDRFSAERTGGSVSTLTIQRTQQEDSAVYLCASSLASLIQETQYFGPGTRLLVL.

The chain joins TRBV7-3 to TRBJ1-1, with 8 bases fitting TRBD1. Germline V CDR1 and CDR2: SGHTA, FQGTGA. Losses at the gene ends were 5 bases for V and 4 bases for J; bases not matched to a gene: 9. The length of the CDR3 is 15 residues. The CDR3: CASSAAGGGRTEAFF. The CDR3 DNA is TGTGCCAGCAGCGCGGCAGGGGGCGGGCGCACTGAAGCTTTCTTT.